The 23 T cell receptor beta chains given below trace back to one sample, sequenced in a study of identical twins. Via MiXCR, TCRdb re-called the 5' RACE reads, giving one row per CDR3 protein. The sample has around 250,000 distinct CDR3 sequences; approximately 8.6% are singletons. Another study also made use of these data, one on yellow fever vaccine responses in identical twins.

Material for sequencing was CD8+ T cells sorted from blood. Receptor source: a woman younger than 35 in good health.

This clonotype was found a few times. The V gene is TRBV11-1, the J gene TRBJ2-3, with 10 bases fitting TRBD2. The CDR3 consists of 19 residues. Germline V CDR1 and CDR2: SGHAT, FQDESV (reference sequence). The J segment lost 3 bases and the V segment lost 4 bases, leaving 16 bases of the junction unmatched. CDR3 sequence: CASSSATGTSETLTDTQYF. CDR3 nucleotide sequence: TGTGCCAGCAGCTCCGCAACGGGGACTAGCGAGACACTAACAGATACGCAGTATTTT.

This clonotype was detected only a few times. The CDR3 nucleotides are TGTGCCAGCAGCCCCGCACCAGGGGGGAAAAATGAGCAGTTCTTC. Its translation: CASSPAPGGKNEQFF. The chain joins TRBV5-6 to TRBJ2-1, with D possibly TRBD1 on 7 matching bases. The CDR3 extends over 15 amino acids. CDR1 is SGHDT and CDR2 is YYEEEE in the germline V gene. Trimming stripped 4 bases from V and 7 bases from J, with 18 bases between.

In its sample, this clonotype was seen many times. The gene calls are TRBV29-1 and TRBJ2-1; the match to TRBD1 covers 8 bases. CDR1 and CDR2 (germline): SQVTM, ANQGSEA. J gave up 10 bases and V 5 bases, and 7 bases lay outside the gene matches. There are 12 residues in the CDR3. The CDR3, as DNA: TGCAGCGTTCGTTCAGGGGGCAAGGAGCAGTTCTTC. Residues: CSVRSGGKEQFF.

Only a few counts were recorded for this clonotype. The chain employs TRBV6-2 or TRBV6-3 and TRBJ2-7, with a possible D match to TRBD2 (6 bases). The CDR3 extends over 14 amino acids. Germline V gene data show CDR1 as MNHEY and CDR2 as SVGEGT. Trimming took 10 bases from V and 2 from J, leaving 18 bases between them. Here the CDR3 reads CAIYNGGVPYEQYF. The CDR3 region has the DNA TGTGCCATCTACAACGGGGGAGTGCCCTACGAGCAGTACTTC.

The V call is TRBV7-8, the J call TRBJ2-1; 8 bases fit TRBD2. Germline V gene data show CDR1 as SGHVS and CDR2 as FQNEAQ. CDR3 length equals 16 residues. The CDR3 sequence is CASGGSGNFGGNEQFF. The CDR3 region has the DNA TGTGCTTCCGGAGGTAGCGGGAATTTTGGAGGAAATGAGCAGTTCTTC.

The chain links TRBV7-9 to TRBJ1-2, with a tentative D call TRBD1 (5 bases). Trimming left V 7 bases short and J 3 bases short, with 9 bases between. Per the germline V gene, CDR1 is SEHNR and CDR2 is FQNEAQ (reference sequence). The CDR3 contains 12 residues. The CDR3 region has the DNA TGTGCCAGCACAGGCAGGGACTATGGCTACACCTTC. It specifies CASTGRDYGYTF.

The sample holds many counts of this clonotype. The CDR3 DNA is TGCAGCGTTGAACTAGCGGGGGGACCCTACAATGAGCAGTTCTTC. Translation gives CSVELAGGPYNEQFF. V is TRBV29-1 and J is TRBJ2-1; 11 bases are shared with TRBD2. The germline V gene encodes CDR1 SQVTM and CDR2 ANQGSEA. The CDR3 has 15 amino acids. J was trimmed by 2 bases and V by 2 bases; bases with no gene match: 2.

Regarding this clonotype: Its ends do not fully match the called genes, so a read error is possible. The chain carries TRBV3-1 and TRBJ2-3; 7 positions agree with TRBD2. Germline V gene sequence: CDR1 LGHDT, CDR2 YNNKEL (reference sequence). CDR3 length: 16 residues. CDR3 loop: CASSQDGRAGTVTQYF. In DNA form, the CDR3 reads TGTGCCAGCAGCCAAGATGGGAGGGCCGGCACAGTTACGCAGTATTTT.

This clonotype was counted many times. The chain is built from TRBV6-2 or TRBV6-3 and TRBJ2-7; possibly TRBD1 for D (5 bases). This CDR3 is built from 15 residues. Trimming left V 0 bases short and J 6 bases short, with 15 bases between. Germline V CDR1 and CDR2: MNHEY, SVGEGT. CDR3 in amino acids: CASSYSSGHPSEQYF. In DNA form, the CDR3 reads TGTGCCAGCAGTTACTCATCCGGACACCCCTCCGAGCAGTACTTC.

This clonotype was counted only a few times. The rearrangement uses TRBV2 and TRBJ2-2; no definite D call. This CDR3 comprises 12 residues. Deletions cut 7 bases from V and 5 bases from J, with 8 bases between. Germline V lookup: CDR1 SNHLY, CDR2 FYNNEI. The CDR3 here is CASTGKTGELFF. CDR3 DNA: TGTGCCAGCACTGGCAAGACCGGGGAGCTGTTTTTT. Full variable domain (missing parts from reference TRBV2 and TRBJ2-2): EPEVTQTPSHQVTQMGQEVILRCVPISNHLYFYWYRQILGQKVEFLVSFYNNEISEKSEIFDDQFSVERPDGSNFTLKIRSTKLEDSAMYFCASTGKTGELFFGEGSRLTVL.

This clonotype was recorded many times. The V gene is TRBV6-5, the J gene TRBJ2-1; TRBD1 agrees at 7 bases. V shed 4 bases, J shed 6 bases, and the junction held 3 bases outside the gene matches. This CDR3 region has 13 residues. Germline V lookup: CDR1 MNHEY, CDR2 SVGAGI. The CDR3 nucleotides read TGTGCCAGCAGTTGGACAGGACTCAATGAGCAGTTCTTC. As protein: CASSWTGLNEQFF.

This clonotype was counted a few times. CDR3: CSVRTSGFYEQYF. Here the CDR3 DNA reads TGCAGCGTTCGGACTAGCGGATTCTACGAGCAGTACTTC. The chain carries TRBV29-1 and TRBJ2-7; 10 bases are shared with TRBD2. Germline assignment: CDR1 SQVTM and CDR2 ANQGSEA. Trimming at V came to 5 bases and at J to 3 bases, leaving 4 bases not matched to a gene. The CDR3 sequence is 13 residues long.

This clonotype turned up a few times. As DNA, the CDR3 is TGTGCCAGCAGTGAAGTGGGAATCCCTGGCTACACCTTC. Protein: CASSEVGIPGYTF. The genes are TRBV2 and TRBJ1-2, with no clear D. CDR1 is SNHLY and CDR2 is FYNNEI in the germline V gene. The CDR3 has 13 amino acids. V dropped 1 base and J dropped 7 bases, with 10 bases sitting between them.

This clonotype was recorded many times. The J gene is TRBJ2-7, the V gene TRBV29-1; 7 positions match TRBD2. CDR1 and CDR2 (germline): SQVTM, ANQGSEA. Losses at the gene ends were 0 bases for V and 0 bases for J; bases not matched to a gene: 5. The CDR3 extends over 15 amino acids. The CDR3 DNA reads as TGCAGCGTTGAAGATGGGGGACTATCCTCCTACGAGCAGTACTTC. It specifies CSVEDGGLSSYEQYF.

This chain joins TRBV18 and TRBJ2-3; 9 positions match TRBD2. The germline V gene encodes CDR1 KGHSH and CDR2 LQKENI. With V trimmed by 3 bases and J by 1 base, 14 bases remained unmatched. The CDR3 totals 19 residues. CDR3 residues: CASSPTVLAGGPGTDTQYF. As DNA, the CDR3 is TGTGCCAGCTCACCGACGGTATTGGCGGGAGGGCCGGGCACAGATACGCAGTATTTT.

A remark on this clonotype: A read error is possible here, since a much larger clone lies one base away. DNA for the CDR3: TGCGCCAGAAGCATGGACGGCAGCTCCTACGAGCAGTACTTC. This gives the protein CARSMDGSSYEQYF. This chain joins TRBV5-1 and TRBJ2-7; no clear D gene. The germline CDR1 and CDR2 sequences are SGHRS and YFSETQ. Trimming shortened V by 8 bases and J by 0 bases, and 15 bases separated the two germline ends. The CDR3 sequence is 14 residues long.

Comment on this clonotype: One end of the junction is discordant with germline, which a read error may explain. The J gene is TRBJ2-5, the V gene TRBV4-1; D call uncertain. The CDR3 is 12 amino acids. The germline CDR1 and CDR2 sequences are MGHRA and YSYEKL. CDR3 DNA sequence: TGCGCCAGCAGCCAGGCTGCCCGTCGAAGGGACTTC. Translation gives CASSQAARRRDF.

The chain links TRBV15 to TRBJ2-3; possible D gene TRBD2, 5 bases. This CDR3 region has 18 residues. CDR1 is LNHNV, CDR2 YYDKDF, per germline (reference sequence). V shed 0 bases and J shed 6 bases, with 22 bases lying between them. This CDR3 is CATSRDRTRAGDRDTQYF. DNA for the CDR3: TGTGCCACCAGCAGAGATAGAACGCGGGCAGGTGATAGGGATACGCAGTATTTT.

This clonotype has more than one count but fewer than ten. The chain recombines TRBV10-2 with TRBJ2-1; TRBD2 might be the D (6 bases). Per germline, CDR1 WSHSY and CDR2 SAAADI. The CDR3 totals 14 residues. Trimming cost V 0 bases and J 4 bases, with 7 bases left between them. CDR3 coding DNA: TGCGCCAGCAGTGAGTCTAGCGGTTACAATGAGCAGTTCTTC. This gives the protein CASSESSGYNEQFF.

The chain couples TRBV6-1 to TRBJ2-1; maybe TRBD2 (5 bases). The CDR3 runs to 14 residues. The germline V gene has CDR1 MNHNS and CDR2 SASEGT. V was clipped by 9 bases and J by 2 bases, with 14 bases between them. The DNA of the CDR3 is TGTGCCAGTTCCGGACTCGACCCCTACAATGAGCAGTTCTTC. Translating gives CASSGLDPYNEQFF.

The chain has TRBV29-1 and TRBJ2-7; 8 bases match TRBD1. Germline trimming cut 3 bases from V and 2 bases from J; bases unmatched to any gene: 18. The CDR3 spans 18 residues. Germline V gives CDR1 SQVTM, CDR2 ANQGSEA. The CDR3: CSVEGGTGTGAWTYEQYF. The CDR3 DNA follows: TGCAGCGTTGAGGGCGGTACAGGGACAGGAGCCTGGACCTACGAGCAGTACTTC.

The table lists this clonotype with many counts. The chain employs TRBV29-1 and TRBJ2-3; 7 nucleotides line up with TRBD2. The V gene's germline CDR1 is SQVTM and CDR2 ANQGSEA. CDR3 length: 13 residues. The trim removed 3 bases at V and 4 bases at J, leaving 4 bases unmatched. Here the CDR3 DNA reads TGCAGCGTTGAGAGCGGGGCGGCAGATACGCAGTATTTT. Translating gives CSVESGAADTQYF.

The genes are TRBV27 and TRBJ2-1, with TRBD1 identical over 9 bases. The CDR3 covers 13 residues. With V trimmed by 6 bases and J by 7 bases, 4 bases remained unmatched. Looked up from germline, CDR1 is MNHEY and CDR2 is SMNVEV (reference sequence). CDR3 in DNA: TGTGCCAGCAGGGGACAGGGTAGGAATGAGCAGTTCTTC. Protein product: CASRGQGRNEQFF.